This T cell receptor (beta chain) was found in a study of response to subunit inactivated influenza vaccine. Study-wide results and limits: Each seasonal flu vaccination may recruit only limited new T cells, authors suggested.

TCRdb re-called the RT-PCR reads through MiXCR, storing one row per CDR3 protein. The sample records around 580,000 distinct CDR3 sequences, about an eighth being singletons. This clonotype was observed many times. Its antigen is undetermined. V was pared by 4 bases and J by 5 bases, with 18 bases of the junction left unmatched. The CDR3 runs 19 residues. The germline CDR1 and CDR2 sequences are SGHRS and YFSETQ. V is TRBV5-1 and J is TRBJ2-4; 10 bases map to TRBD2. The material was PBMCs from blood, obtained on the day of vaccination. The TCR was taken from a man in his fifties or sixties who received an inactivated influenza vaccine. CDR3 region: CASSKDKTSGFGGENIQYF. In DNA form, the CDR3 reads TGCGCCAGCAGCAAGGACAAGACTAGCGGGTTTGGAGGGGAAAACATTCAGTACTTC.